Following are 9 T cell receptor beta chains from one sample sequenced in a study of sequential checkpoint blockade in melanoma. The protocol was immunoSEQ multiplex PCR, while the TCRdb copy is restricted to in-frame clones and leaves out a portion. The profile shows approximately 2,700 clones, around 20% of them singletons. Treatment meaning: randomized to nivolumab then ipilimumab (arm A) or the reverse (arm B). The sequences come from tumor tissue (inferred from file names), collected from a patient given nivolumab and ipilimumab in sequence. Receptors originate from a human patient with melanoma. Some clones in this sample may be carry-over from other donors' samples.

The rearrangement joins TRBV29-1 to TRBJ2-1, with TRBD2 matching 9 bases. CDR1 and CDR2 (germline): SQVTM, ANQGSEA. This CDR3 region has 14 residues. V shed 2 bases, J shed 7 bases, and the junction held 6 bases outside the gene matches. CDR3 bases: TGCAGCGTTGAAAAGCGGGGGGCAGCAAATGAGCAGTTCTTC. Amino acids: CSVEKRGAANEQFF.

This clone was detected a few times. The chain joins TRBV6-8 to TRBJ1-1; 9 bases line up with TRBD1. There are 14 residues in the CDR3. The V gene end was trimmed by 5 bases and the J gene end by 3 bases; junction bases not matched to a gene: 4. Germline CDR1 reads MNHGY; CDR2 reads SAAAGT. The CDR3 sequence: CASSVRQGDTEAFF. The CDR3 DNA sequence: TGTGCCAGCAGTGTAAGACAGGGGGACACTGAAGCTTTCTTT.

The chain joins TRBV6-8 to TRBJ2-1, with a weak D call TRBD2 (7 bases). V lost 6 bases to trimming and J lost 5 bases, with 23 bases between them. Germline V CDR1 and CDR2: MNHGY, SAAAGT. This CDR3 region has 17 residues. In nucleotides, the CDR3 is TGTGCCAGCAGACTCGCGGGGGCCCTCGGGGAAAACAATGAGCAGTTCTTC. The encoded protein is CASRLAGALGENNEQFF.

This clone was recorded a few times. This rearrangement joins TRBV6-8 to TRBJ2-7; a possible D gene is TRBD1 (6 bases). V lost 7 bases to trimming and J lost 2 bases, with 18 bases between them. The CDR3 totals 15 residues. Per germline, CDR1 MNHGY and CDR2 SAAAGT. In DNA form, the CDR3 reads TGTGCCAGCACCTATCGACAGGAAGGCCCCTACGAGCAGTACTTC. Translation: CASTYRQEGPYEQYF.

This rearrangement joins TRBV6-8 to TRBJ1-2, with a possible D match to TRBD1 (5 bases). Trimming stripped 8 bases from V and 8 bases from J, with 15 bases between. Germline V gene sequence: CDR1 MNHGY, CDR2 SAAAGT. This CDR3 contains 12 residues. This chain's CDR3 is CASQQVARGYTF. For the CDR3, the DNA is TGTGCCAGCCAACAGGTAGCGCGGGGCTACACCTTC.

The CDR3 reads CASSNRGSYNSPLHF. CDR3 nucleotides: TGTGCCAGTAGTAACAGGGGCTCCTATAATTCACCCCTCCACTTT. V gene TRBV19 combines with J gene TRBJ1-6; 7 bases are shared with TRBD1. The germline V gene encodes CDR1 LNHDA and CDR2 SQIVND (reference sequence). The CDR3 has 15 amino acids. J was trimmed by 0 bases and V by 4 bases; bases with no gene match: 0.

Within the sample, this clone is medium-sized. The chain joins TRBV19 to TRBJ1-6; D remains ambiguous. Germline lookup yields CDR1 LNHDA and CDR2 SQIVND (reference sequence). The germline V and J ends were trimmed by 5 bases and 8 bases, with 7 bases remaining between them. The CDR3 runs 12 residues. The CDR3 DNA follows: TGTGCCAGTAGTTTGGATTATTCACCCCTCCACTTT. This codes for CASSLDYSPLHF.

This chain links TRBV6-8 with TRBJ2-3, with 7 bases aligning to TRBD1. The germline V gene encodes CDR1 MNHGY and CDR2 SAAAGT. Trimming took 0 bases from V and 2 from J; bases not matched to a gene: 8. This CDR3 spans 17 amino acids. The CDR3, as DNA: TGTGCCAGCAGTTACTCGAGTCGGGACAGATACACAGATACGCAGTATTTT. It encodes CASSYSSRDRYTDTQYF.

In this sample, this clone turned up once. V and J are TRBV5-1 and TRBJ1-2; 7 bases are shared with TRBD1. V trimming: 4 bases; J trimming: 8 bases; junction bases outside the gene matches: 17. The CDR3 is 16 amino acids. The V gene's germline CDR1 is SGHRS and CDR2 YFSETQ. The CDR3 loop reads CASSLGQAVRGGGYTF. CDR3 sequence (DNA): TGCGCCAGCAGCCTAGGACAGGCCGTCAGAGGTGGGGGCTACACCTTC. Supplemented by reference TRBV5-1 and TRBJ1-2, the full variable domain reads KAGVTQTPRYLIKTRGQQVTLSCSPISGHRSVSWYQQTPGQGLQFLFEYFSETQRNKGNFPGRFSGRQFSNSRSEMNVSTLELGDSALYLCASSLGQAVRGGGYTFGSGTRLTVV.